These 6 T cell receptor beta chains were sequenced from one sample in a study of beta chain features in type 1 diabetes. Study-level results: People with Type 1 diabetes carried modestly yet significantly shorter TCRB CDR3s in all four CD4+ subsets.

No antigen is known for these receptors. Since all of the isolated RNA was reverse transcribed, expressed TCRB transcripts were what got sequenced. The protocol was immunoSEQ multiplex PCR, while the TCRdb copy is restricted to in-frame clones and leaves out a portion. The data hold 300,000 to 350,000 clones, with 13% observed a single time. Sequencing was carried out using naive CD4+ T cells from blood. Receptors originate from a woman under 30 with type 1 diabetes.

This rearrangement joins TRBV7-2 to TRBJ2-5; maybe TRBD1 (6 bases). The CDR3 length is 14 residues. The V end was cut by 3 bases, the J end by 5 bases, with 13 bases between. Germline V CDR1 and CDR2: SGHTA, FQGNSA. This chain's CDR3 is CASSLASQGETQYF. The CDR3 DNA reads TGTGCCAGCAGCTTGGCTAGTCAGGGGGAGACCCAGTACTTC.

The chain employs TRBV2 and TRBJ2-2, with TRBD2 matching over 8 bases. Trimming took 7 bases from V and 7 from J; bases not matched to a gene: 11. Per germline, CDR1 SNHLY and CDR2 FYNNEI. This CDR3 spans 15 amino acids. CDR3 in amino acids: CASTWGASGFGELFF. DNA of the CDR3: TGTGCCAGCACCTGGGGGGCTAGCGGGTTCGGGGAGCTGTTTTTT.

This clone was observed a handful of times. The V gene is TRBV4-3, the J gene TRBJ1-1; unclear D gene. Looked up from germline, CDR1 is LGHNA and CDR2 is YSLEER. This CDR3 has 13 residues. V was clipped by 1 base and J by 1 base, with 4 bases between them. CDR3 region: CASSQVRNTEAFF. The CDR3 nucleotides are TGCGCCAGCAGCCAAGTTAGGAACACTGAAGCTTTCTTT.

The chain employs TRBV30 and TRBJ1-1, with no clear D. This CDR3 is built from 10 residues. V was trimmed by 2 bases and J by 11 bases, leaving 9 bases between them. CDR1 and CDR2 (germline): GTSNPN, SVGIG (reference sequence). For the CDR3, the DNA is TGTGCCTGGAGTATGTTCGGGGCTTTCTTT. This gives the protein CAWSMFGAFF.

This clone was counted a few times. The chain uses TRBV6-5 and TRBJ1-1, with 7 bases identical to TRBD1. The V and J ends lost 0 bases and 3 bases, in that order; junction bases with no gene match: 7. Germline-derived CDR1 and CDR2 are MNHEY and SVGAGI. CDR3 length: 16 residues. The CDR3 bases are TGTGCCAGCAGTTACTCGAAAGGGGGCATTGACACTGAAGCTTTCTTT. Encoded protein: CASSYSKGGIDTEAFF.

This clone appeared a few times. The gene calls are TRBV28 and TRBJ2-7, with 8 bases lining up with TRBD1. The V gene end was trimmed by 5 bases and the J gene end by 2 bases; junction bases not matched to a gene: 8. Germline V lookup: CDR1 MDHEN, CDR2 SYDVKM. The CDR3 spans 15 residues. DNA for the CDR3: TGTGCCAGCAGTACACCGGGACAGGTACCCTACGAGCAGTACGTC. Encoded protein: CASSTPGQVPYEQYV.